These 8 T cell receptor beta chains share one sample of origin, sequenced in a study of identical twins. Each CDR3 protein gets one entry after TCRdb re-called the 5' RACE reads with MiXCR. This repertoire shows 650,000 to 800,000 distinct CDR3 sequences, around 8.3% found once; its top ten account for about 0.98%. These data were also filed under a second study, of yellow fever vaccine responses in identical twins.

Source material: PBMCs. The receptor source for this set is a woman younger than 30 in good health.

The chain combines TRBV3-1 with TRBJ2-1; tentative D call: TRBD2 (5 bases). The V gene lost 2 bases and the J gene lost 5 bases, with 10 bases spanning the gap. Germline V gene data show CDR1 as LGHDT and CDR2 as YNNKEL (reference sequence). The CDR3 runs 14 residues. The CDR3 reads CASSQTTRNNEQFF. Written as DNA, the CDR3 is TGTGCCAGCAGCCAAACCACTAGGAACAATGAGCAGTTCTTC.

At least ten counts were recorded for this clonotype. V usage is TRBV10-3 and J usage is TRBJ2-5; weak D call: TRBD2 (5 bases). This CDR3 contains 14 residues. V dropped 4 bases and J dropped 5 bases, with 14 bases sitting between them. CDR1 ENHRY and CDR2 SYGVKD come from the germline V gene. The DNA for the CDR3 is TGTGCCATCAGTGCGGGAAACGTTGGGGAGACCCAGTACTTC. This sequence encodes CAISAGNVGETQYF.

The rearrangement uses TRBV7-9 and TRBJ2-5; 7 bases line up with TRBD1. The CDR3 consists of 15 residues. Germline V gene sequence: CDR1 SEHNR, CDR2 FQNEAQ (reference sequence). Trimming at V came to 5 bases and at J to 5 bases, leaving 11 bases not matched to a gene. CDR3 sequence reads: CASSPEGGRGETQYF. In DNA form, the CDR3 reads TGTGCCAGCAGCCCAGAGGGTGGCAGGGGGGAGACCCAGTACTTC.

This clonotype was picked up a small number of times. The CDR3 region has the DNA TGTGCCACCAGTGATCCGGGACAGGGGTACCAAGAGACCCAGTACTTC. It translates to CATSDPGQGYQETQYF. This sequence joins TRBV24-1 and TRBJ2-5, with TRBD1 matching over 10 bases. Germline-derived CDR1 and CDR2 are KGHDR and SFDVKD. This CDR3 has 16 amino acids. Unmatched junction bases numbered 3, after V lost 3 bases and J lost 0 bases.

The chain uses TRBV30 and TRBJ2-7; TRBD2 might be the D (6 bases). Between the trimmed V and J ends, which lost 2 bases and 0 bases, there was a span of 14 bases. Germline V gene sequence: CDR1 GTSNPN, CDR2 SVGIG (reference sequence). This CDR3 spans 15 amino acids. The CDR3 nucleotides are TGTGCCTGGAGTAGGACGCGGGACGTCTCCTACGAGCAGTACTTC. Translation: CAWSRTRDVSYEQYF.

This clonotype has a handful of counts. The rearrangement uses TRBV2 and TRBJ2-7, with D uncertain. Germline V lookup: CDR1 SNHLY, CDR2 FYNNEI. There are 12 residues in the CDR3. Trimming pared 4 bases from V and 3 bases from J, leaving 7 bases between. This CDR3 is CASSGEFYEQYF. CDR3 sequence (DNA): TGTGCCAGCAGTGGGGAATTCTACGAGCAGTACTTC.

The chain has TRBV15 and TRBJ2-5; possible D gene TRBD1, 6 bases. Per germline, CDR1 LNHNV and CDR2 YYDKDF (reference sequence). Trimming took off 1 base at V and 4 bases at J, with 19 bases between the two ends. This CDR3 region has 17 residues. The DNA of the CDR3 is TGTGCCACCAGCAGAGGAGCTTCTACAGGGTCTTCAGAGACCCAGTACTTC. Translating gives CATSRGASTGSSETQYF.

About this clonotype: A single base separates this from a much larger clone, so it may be a read error. The genes are TRBV6-1 and TRBJ2-1; D uncertain. Germline CDR1 reads MNHNS; CDR2 reads SASEGT. The CDR3 extends over 16 amino acids. The CDR3 sequence: CASTVGFWVSFNEQFF. In DNA form, the CDR3 reads TGTGCCAGCACTGTGGGGTTTTGGGTTTCCTTCAATGAGCAGTTCTTC.